A single sample is the source of the 13 T cell receptor beta chains below, sequenced in a study of radiation and T cells in renal cell carcinoma. Measured with immunoSEQ multiplex PCR; TCRdb has only the in-frame clones, and not every one. The sample carries tens of thousands of clones, 80% recorded once. This sample's time point: blood 2 weeks post-SBRT. The treatment denotes: 15 Gy SBRT to primary tumor, nephrectomy 4 weeks later. The sample here was blood, taken from a patient whose treatment included radiotherapy and nephrectomy. The receptors were sampled from a woman in her 70s with renal cell carcinoma.

This clone has only one observation. The gene calls are TRBV7-9 and TRBJ2-5; unclear D gene. This CDR3 is built from 13 residues. Trimming cost V 5 bases and J 5 bases, with 12 bases left between them. Germline V CDR1 and CDR2: SEHNR, FQNEAQ (reference sequence). Written as DNA, the CDR3 is TGTGCCAGCAGCCTACTGGGCGGCGAGACCCAGTACTTC. Amino acid sequence: CASSLLGGETQYF.

V and J are TRBV7-8 and TRBJ2-7; D remains unclear. Germline V CDR1 and CDR2: SGHVS, FQNEAQ. V was trimmed by 5 bases and J by 4 bases, leaving 6 bases between them. This CDR3 has 11 amino acids. The CDR3, as DNA: TGTGCCAGCAGCCTACAGTACGAGCAGTACTTC. Encoded protein: CASSLQYEQYF.

The chain has TRBV7-9 and TRBJ2-7; D is unclear. The germline V gene encodes CDR1 SEHNR and CDR2 FQNEAQ (reference sequence). There are 14 residues in the CDR3. Trimming shortened V by 5 bases and J by 6 bases, and 17 bases separated the two germline ends. DNA for the CDR3: TGTGCCAGCAGCCCTTCACCGGTGGGTGGCGAGCAGTACTTC. Translation gives CASSPSPVGGEQYF.

This clone was detected only once. CDR3 sequence reads: CASSVYGSSYNEQFF. The CDR3 DNA is TGTGCCAGCAGCGTATACGGGAGCTCCTACAATGAGCAGTTCTTC. V gene TRBV9 combines with J gene TRBJ2-1, with D perhaps matching TRBD2 (6 bases). CDR3 length: 15 residues. The ends were cut back, 1 base at V and 0 bases at J, with 8 bases in the middle. Germline lookup yields CDR1 SGDLS and CDR2 YYNGEE.

This chain links TRBV5-1 with TRBJ2-3; 7 bases map to TRBD2. Losses at the gene ends were 0 bases for V and 2 bases for J; bases not matched to a gene: 3. This CDR3 comprises 15 residues. Germline V gene lookup returns CDR1 SGHRS and CDR2 YFSETQ. CDR3 DNA: TGCGCCAGCAGCTTGGACGGGAGGCCCACAGATACGCAGTATTTT. Translation gives CASSLDGRPTDTQYF.

In this sample, this clone turned up a few times. V gene TRBV4-1 combines with J gene TRBJ1-1; the D is unclear. Germline V lookup: CDR1 MGHRA, CDR2 YSYEKL. The CDR3 is made up of 14 amino acids. V was trimmed by 7 bases and J by 4 bases, leaving 16 bases between them. This CDR3 is CASTGLLRATEAFF. CDR3 bases: TGCGCCAGCACGGGTCTGTTGAGGGCCACTGAAGCTTTCTTT.

This clone has a handful of counts. The chain employs TRBV5-4 and TRBJ1-1; D is undetermined. V was clipped by 2 bases and J by 1 base, with 6 bases between them. Per the germline V gene, CDR1 is SGHNT and CDR2 is YYREEE (reference sequence). The CDR3 runs to 13 residues. CDR3 nucleotides: TGTGCCAGCAGCTTAGAGTCGAACACTGAAGCTTTCTTT. This encodes CASSLESNTEAFF.

The chain combines TRBV19 with TRBJ2-1; TRBD2 is a possible D gene (5 bases). Between the trimmed V and J ends, which lost 7 bases and 8 bases, there was a span of 12 bases. The CDR3 has 12 amino acids. Germline V gene sequence: CDR1 LNHDA, CDR2 SQIVND (reference sequence). The CDR3 protein is CASKVAFDEQFF. CDR3 nucleotide sequence: TGTGCCAGTAAGGTAGCGTTCGATGAGCAGTTCTTC.

The chain couples TRBV5-4 to TRBJ1-4; D gene uncertain. CDR3 length: 13 residues. Germline V lookup: CDR1 SGHNT, CDR2 YYREEE (reference sequence). The V end was cut by 1 base, the J end by 5 bases, with 6 bases between. In nucleotides, the CDR3 is TGTGCCAGCAGCTTGCACGGGAATGAAAAACTGTTTTTT. Encoded protein: CASSLHGNEKLFF.

V and J are TRBV13 and TRBJ1-2; 8 nucleotides agree with TRBD1. The CDR3 length is 13 residues. The ends lost 4 bases at V and 6 bases at J; junction bases unmatched: 4. The germline V gene has CDR1 PRHDT and CDR2 FYEKMQ (reference sequence). The CDR3 reads CASSSDRDHGYTF. CDR3 DNA: TGTGCCAGCAGCTCGGACAGGGACCATGGCTACACCTTC.

The chain carries TRBV5-4 and TRBJ2-1, with D maybe TRBD1 (5 bases). CDR3 length equals 15 residues. Trimming took off 0 bases at V and 6 bases at J, with 13 bases between the two ends. Germline-derived CDR1 and CDR2 are SGHNT and YYREEE (reference sequence). The CDR3 loop is CASSLAAGWGNEQFF. The CDR3, as DNA: TGTGCCAGCAGCTTGGCGGCAGGGTGGGGCAATGAGCAGTTCTTC.

The chain uses TRBV11-3 and TRBJ2-7, with D possibly matching TRBD1 (5 bases). The CDR3 loop spans 14 amino acids. Germline V gene data show CDR1 as SGHNT and CDR2 as YENEEA. V lost 2 bases to trimming and J lost 0 bases, with 8 bases between them. The CDR3 DNA follows: TGTGCCAGCAGCTTAAACAGGCTCTCCTACGAGCAGTACTTC. Translation: CASSLNRLSYEQYF.

V is TRBV30 and J is TRBJ2-1, with D unclear. The CDR3 has 11 amino acids. Trimming pared 0 bases from V and 9 bases from J, leaving 6 bases between. Per germline, CDR1 GTSNPN and CDR2 SVGIG (reference sequence). Written as DNA, the CDR3 is TGTGCCTGGAGTGTACAAAGTGAGCAGTTCTTC. Amino acid sequence: CAWSVQSEQFF.